The present T cell receptor (beta chain) was sequenced within a study of metastatic and nonmetastatic thyroid tumors. About the research overall: Across peripheral blood and tumor or nodule tissue samples taken from malignant and benign thyroid patients, the repertoires were compared with one another.

The CDR3 sequence is 15 residues long. Germline values: CDR1 SGHRS, CDR2 YFSETQ. TCRdb re-processed the PCR reads through MiXCR. This sample has about 33,000 clones, with over 15% found just once. Broader study findings: TCR beta diversity was reportedly significantly higher in malignant thyroid tumors than benign nodules, in blood and tumor.

This clone occurred once. Its specificity is unknown. An end of the junction does not agree with germline; a read error may underlie this. Patients were all untreated before their thyroid surgery. This chain connects TRBV5-1 to TRBJ1-2; 8 bases agree with TRBD1. Sequenced material: blood. The receptor was derived from a female donor with papillary thyroid cancer or a benign thyroid nodule (not recorded which). Some clones in this sample may be carry-over from other donors' samples. CDR3 protein: CASSLGDRGDYDYTF. CDR3 DNA sequence: TGCGCCAGCAGCTTGGGTGACAGGGGTGACTATGACTACACCTTC.